The present T cell receptor beta chain was sequenced within a study of T cell changes during pregnancy in multiple sclerosis. The assay was immunoSEQ multiplex PCR, and TCRdb's table has in-frame clones only and misses some. The sample contains tens of thousands of clones, around 93% of which appear only once. CDR1 is SGDLS, CDR2 YYNGEE, per germline. The V gene lost 10 bases and the J gene lost 10 bases, with 17 bases spanning the gap. This CDR3 region has 11 residues. This clone has more than one count but fewer than ten. The J gene is TRBJ1-1, the V gene TRBV9; no reliable D call. The sample here was peripheral blood, taken before pregnancy. This clonotype was sampled from a female donor with multiple sclerosis, enrolled in a pregnancy study. The CDR3 loop reads CAFHLETGAFF. The CDR3, as DNA: TGTGCCTTTCATTTAGAGACGGGAGCTTTCTTT.